This TCR beta chain appears in the sequencing data of a study of blood T cell repertoires in COVID-19. Overall study: Researchers got acute and convalescent COVID-19 samples from the United States, Italy and Spain. PBMCs, B-cell-depleted T cells, or T cells were the source of the cDNA or gDNA that made up the material.

The CDR3 runs to 13 residues. The ends were cut back, 4 bases at V and 4 bases at J, with 9 bases in the middle. Germline loops: CDR1 SGHDT, CDR2 YYEEEE. Original handling: Amplification of reference gene primers was used by the study to estimate nucleated cell counts. TCRdb's copy holds only in-frame clones and misses some; the assay was immunoSEQ multiplex PCR. Clone size and the V and J calls come from that table; the DNA yielded D and trimming. The sample consists of 450,000 to 500,000 clones, around 90% of them appearing once. Two consecutive negative NP/OP PCR tests, clearance, or resolved symptoms defined Cohort 3 recovery.

Sequenced input: PBMCs or T cells enriched from blood (not recorded which). The rearrangement joins TRBV5-6 to TRBJ2-1; a weak D match, TRBD1 (6 bases). The receptor was isolated from a woman aged 18-29 years who had recovered from COVID-19. This CDR3 is CASSPDRYNEQFF. The CDR3 DNA sequence: TGTGCCAGCAGCCCGGACAGATACAATGAGCAGTTCTTC.